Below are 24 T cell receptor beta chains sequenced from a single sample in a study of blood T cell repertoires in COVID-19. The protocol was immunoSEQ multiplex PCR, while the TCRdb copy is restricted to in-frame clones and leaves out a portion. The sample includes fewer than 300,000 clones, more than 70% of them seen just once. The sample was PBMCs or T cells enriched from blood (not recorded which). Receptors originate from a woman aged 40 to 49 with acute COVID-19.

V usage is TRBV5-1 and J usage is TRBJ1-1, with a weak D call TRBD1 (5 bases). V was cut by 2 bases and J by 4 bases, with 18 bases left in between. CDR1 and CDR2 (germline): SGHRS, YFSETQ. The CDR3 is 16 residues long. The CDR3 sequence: CASSFPPQGVSTEAFF. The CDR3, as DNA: TGCGCCAGCAGCTTCCCCCCCCAGGGCGTGAGCACTGAAGCTTTCTTT.

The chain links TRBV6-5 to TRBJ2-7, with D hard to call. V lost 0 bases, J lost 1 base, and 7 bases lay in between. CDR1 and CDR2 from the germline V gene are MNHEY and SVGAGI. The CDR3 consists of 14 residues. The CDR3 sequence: CASSYSAGSYEQYV. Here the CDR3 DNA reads TGTGCCAGCAGTTACTCTGCAGGTTCCTACGAGCAGTACGTC.

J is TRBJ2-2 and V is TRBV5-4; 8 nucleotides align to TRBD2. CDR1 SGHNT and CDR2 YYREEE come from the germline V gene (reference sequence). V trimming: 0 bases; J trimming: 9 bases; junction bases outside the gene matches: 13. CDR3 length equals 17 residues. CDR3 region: CASSLATSGLSGRELFF. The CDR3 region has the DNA TGTGCCAGCAGCTTGGCAACTAGCGGCTTGTCGGGGCGGGAGCTGTTTTTT.

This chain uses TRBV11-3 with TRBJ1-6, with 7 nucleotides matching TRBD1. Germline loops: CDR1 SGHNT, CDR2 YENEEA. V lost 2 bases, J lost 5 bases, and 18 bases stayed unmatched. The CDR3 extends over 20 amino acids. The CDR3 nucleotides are TGTGCCAGCAGCTTAAGTGGGCGTTCCCCGGGACAGCTAAATAATTCACCCCTCCACTTT. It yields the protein CASSLSGRSPGQLNNSPLHF.

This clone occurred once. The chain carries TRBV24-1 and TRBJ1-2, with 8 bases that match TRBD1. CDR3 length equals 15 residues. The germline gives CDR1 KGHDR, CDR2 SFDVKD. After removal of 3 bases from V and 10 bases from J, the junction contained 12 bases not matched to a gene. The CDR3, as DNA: TGTGCCACCAGTGATCCCCGGACAGGGATCGTCGACTACACCTTC. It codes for CATSDPRTGIVDYTF.

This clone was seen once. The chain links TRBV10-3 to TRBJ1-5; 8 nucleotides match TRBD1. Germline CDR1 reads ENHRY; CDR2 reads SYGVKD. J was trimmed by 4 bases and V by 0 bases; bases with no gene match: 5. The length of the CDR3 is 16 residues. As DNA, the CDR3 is TGTGCCATCAGTGAGTCCGGGACAGGTCTTAATCAGCCCCAGCATTTT. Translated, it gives CAISESGTGLNQPQHF.

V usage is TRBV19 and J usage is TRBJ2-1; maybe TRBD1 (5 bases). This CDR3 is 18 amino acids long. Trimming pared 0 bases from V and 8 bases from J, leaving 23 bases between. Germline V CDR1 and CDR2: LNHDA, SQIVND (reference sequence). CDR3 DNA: TGTGCCAGTAGTATAGAAGGGGCAGGCAAAAATGCGGTAGATGAGCAGTTCTTC. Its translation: CASSIEGAGKNAVDEQFF.

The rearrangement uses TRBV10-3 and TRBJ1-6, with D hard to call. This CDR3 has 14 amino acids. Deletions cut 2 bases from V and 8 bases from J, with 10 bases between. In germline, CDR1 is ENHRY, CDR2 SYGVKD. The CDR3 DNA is TGTGCCATCAGTGAGAGGTACGGGGATTCACCCCTCCACTTT. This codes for CAISERYGDSPLHF.

The CDR3 here is CASSKIEPRTDQPQHF. In nucleotides, the CDR3 is TGTGCCAGCAGCAAAATCGAACCTCGGACTGATCAGCCCCAGCATTTT. This chain uses TRBV21-1 with TRBJ1-5. TRBV21-1 is shown as a pseudogene. This CDR3 has 16 residues.

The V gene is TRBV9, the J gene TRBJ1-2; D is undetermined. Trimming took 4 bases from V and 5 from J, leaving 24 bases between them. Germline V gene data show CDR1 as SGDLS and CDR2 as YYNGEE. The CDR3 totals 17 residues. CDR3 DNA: TGTGCCAGCAGCTCCGGGAACCAAATACTCCGCGGATATGGCTACACCTTC. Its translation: CASSSGNQILRGYGYTF.

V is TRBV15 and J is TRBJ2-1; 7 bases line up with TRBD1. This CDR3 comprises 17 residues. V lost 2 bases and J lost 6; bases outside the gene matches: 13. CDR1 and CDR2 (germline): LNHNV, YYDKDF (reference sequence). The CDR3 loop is CATSRRQGLAGGNEQFF. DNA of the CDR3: TGTGCCACCAGCAGACGGCAGGGGCTAGCAGGGGGCAATGAGCAGTTCTTC.

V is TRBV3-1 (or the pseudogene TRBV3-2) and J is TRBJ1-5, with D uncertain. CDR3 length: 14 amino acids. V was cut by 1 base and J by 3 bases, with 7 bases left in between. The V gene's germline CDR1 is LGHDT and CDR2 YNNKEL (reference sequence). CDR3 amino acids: CASSQGTNNQPQHF. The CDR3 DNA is TGTGCCAGCAGCCAAGGGACTAACAATCAGCCCCAGCATTTT.

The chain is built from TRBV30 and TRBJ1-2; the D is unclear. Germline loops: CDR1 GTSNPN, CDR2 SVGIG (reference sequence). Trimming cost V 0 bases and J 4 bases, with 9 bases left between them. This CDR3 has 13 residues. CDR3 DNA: TGTGCCTGGAGTGTAAGAGGCAGCTATGGCTACACCTTC. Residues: CAWSVRGSYGYTF. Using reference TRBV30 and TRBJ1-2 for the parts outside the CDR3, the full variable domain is SQTIHQWPATLVQPVGSPLSLECTVEGTSNPNLYWYRQAAGRGLQLLFYSVGIGQISSEVPQNLSASRPQDRQFILSSKKLLLSDSGFYLCAWSVRGSYGYTFGSGTRLTVV.

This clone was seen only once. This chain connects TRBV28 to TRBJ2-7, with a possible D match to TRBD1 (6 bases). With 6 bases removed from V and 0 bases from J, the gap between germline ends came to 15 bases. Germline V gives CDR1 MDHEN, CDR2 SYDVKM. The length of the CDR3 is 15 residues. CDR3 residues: CASSQQGTSSYEQYF. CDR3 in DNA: TGTGCCAGCAGCCAACAGGGAACCAGCTCCTACGAGCAGTACTTC.

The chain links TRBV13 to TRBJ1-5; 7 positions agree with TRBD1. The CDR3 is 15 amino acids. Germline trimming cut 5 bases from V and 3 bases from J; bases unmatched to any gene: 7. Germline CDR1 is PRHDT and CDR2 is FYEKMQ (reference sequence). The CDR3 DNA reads TGTGCCAGCAGCGATACAGGGGCACCCAATCAGCCCCAGCATTTT. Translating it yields CASSDTGAPNQPQHF.

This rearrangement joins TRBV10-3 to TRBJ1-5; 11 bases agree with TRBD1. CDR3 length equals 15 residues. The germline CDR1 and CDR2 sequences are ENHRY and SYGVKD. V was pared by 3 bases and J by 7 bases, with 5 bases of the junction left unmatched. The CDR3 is CAISEGQGAGQPQHF. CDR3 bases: TGTGCCATCAGTGAAGGACAGGGGGCCGGCCAGCCCCAGCATTTT.

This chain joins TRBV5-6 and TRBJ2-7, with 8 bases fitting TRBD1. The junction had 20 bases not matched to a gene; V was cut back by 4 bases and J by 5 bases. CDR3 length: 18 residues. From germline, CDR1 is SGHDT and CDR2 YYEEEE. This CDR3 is CASSLFEVYAGGRNEQYV. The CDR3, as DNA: TGTGCCAGCAGCCTATTCGAGGTTTACGCAGGGGGCAGGAACGAGCAGTACGTC.

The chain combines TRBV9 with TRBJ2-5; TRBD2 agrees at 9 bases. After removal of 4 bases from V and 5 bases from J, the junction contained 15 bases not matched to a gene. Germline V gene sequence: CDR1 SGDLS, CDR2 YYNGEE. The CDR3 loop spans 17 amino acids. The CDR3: CASSQGREGGLGETQYF. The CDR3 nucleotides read TGTGCCAGCAGCCAGGGGCGGGAGGGTGGCCTAGGGGAGACCCAGTACTTC.

The CDR3, as DNA: TGTGCCAGCAGCTTAACCGGGACATCAACCGGGGAGCTGTTTTTT. Protein: CASSLTGTSTGELFF. This chain joins TRBV7-3 and TRBJ2-2, with D possibly TRBD1 on 6 matching bases. Trimming took 0 bases from V and 5 from J, leaving 10 bases between them. CDR1 and CDR2 (germline): SGHTA, FQGTGA. The CDR3 covers 15 residues.

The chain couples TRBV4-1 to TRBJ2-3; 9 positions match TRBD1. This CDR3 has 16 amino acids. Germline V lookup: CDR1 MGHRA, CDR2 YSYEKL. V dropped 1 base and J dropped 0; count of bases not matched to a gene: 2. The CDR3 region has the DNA TGCGCCAGCAGCCAAGCGGGACAGGGAAGCACAGATACGCAGTATTTT. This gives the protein CASSQAGQGSTDTQYF.

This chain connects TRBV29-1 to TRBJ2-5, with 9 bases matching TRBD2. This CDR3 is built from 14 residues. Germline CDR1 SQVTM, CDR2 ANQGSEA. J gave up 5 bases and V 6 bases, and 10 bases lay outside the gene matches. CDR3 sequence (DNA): TGCAGCGTCCAATCATCTAGCGGGGCGGAGACCCAGTACTTC. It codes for CSVQSSSGAETQYF.

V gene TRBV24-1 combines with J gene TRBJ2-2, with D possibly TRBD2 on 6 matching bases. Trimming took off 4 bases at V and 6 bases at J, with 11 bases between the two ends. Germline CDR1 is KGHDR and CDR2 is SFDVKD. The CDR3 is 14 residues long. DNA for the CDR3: TGTGCCACCAGTGACTGGGGGGAATCCGGGGAGCTGTTTTTT. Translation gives CATSDWGESGELFF.

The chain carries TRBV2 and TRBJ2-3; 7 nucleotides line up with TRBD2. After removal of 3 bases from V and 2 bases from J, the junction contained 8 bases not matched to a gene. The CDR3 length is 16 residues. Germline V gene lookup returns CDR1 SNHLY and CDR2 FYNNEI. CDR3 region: CASSDEWGGVTDTQYF. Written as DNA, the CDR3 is TGTGCCAGCAGTGATGAATGGGGGGGGGTCACAGATACGCAGTATTTT.

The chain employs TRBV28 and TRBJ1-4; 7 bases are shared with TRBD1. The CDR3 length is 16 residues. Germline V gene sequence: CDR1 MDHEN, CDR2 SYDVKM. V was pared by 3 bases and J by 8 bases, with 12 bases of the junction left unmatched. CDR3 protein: CASSFWVGQSEEKLFF. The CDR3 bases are TGTGCCAGCAGTTTCTGGGTGGGACAGTCTGAGGAAAAACTGTTTTTT.